Listed here are 23 T cell receptor beta chains from one sample, sequenced in a study of blood T cell repertoires in COVID-19. This table comes from immunoSEQ multiplex PCR, and its TCRdb copy is limited to in-frame clones, with some not included. The table has about 150,000 clones, 87% seen once. Sequenced sample: peripheral blood. Receptors originate from a human donor in a cohort sampled during active COVID-19.

The chain joins TRBV4-1 to TRBJ2-2; D gene unclear. The CDR3 runs to 15 residues. The germline V gene encodes CDR1 MGHRA and CDR2 YSYEKL. The V gene lost 0 bases and the J gene lost 1 base, with 6 bases spanning the gap. The CDR3 DNA follows: TGCGCCAGCAGCCAAGACACACAGAACACCGGGGAGCTGTTTTTT. It is translated as CASSQDTQNTGELFF.

The CDR3 reads CASSYRDTYEQYF. The CDR3 coding sequence is TGTGCCAGCAGTTACCGGGACACCTACGAGCAGTACTTC. The chain recombines TRBV6-5 with TRBJ2-7, with D maybe TRBD1 (6 bases). Trimming cost V 2 bases and J 2 bases, with 7 bases left between them. Per the germline V gene, CDR1 is MNHEY and CDR2 is SVGAGI. CDR3 length: 13 residues.

V usage is TRBV13 and J usage is TRBJ1-1; perhaps TRBD1 as D (5 bases). Germline CDR1 is PRHDT and CDR2 is FYEKMQ (reference sequence). The CDR3 consists of 16 residues. Trimming stripped 0 bases from V and 1 base from J, with 12 bases between. The CDR3 DNA is TGTGCCAGCAGCTTAGGCCTAAGAAGGGGGAACACTGAAGCTTTCTTT. Encoded protein: CASSLGLRRGNTEAFF.

The V gene is TRBV28, the J gene TRBJ2-7; possible D gene TRBD2, 6 bases. The V and J ends lost 6 bases and 3 bases respectively, with 12 bases between them. CDR3 length: 13 residues. The germline V gene has CDR1 MDHEN and CDR2 SYDVKM. CDR3 sequence (DNA): TGTGCCAGCAGAAGGGAGGCTATCTACGAGCAGTACTTC. Its translation: CASRREAIYEQYF.

The chain uses TRBV30 and TRBJ2-3; D is perhaps TRBD2 (5 bases). Per the germline V gene, CDR1 is GTSNPN and CDR2 is SVGIG (reference sequence). V was trimmed by 1 base and J by 1 base, leaving 9 bases between them. This CDR3 has 14 residues. CDR3 sequence (DNA): TGTGCCTGGAGTGATACTAGTCGCACAGATACGCAGTATTTT. Translation gives CAWSDTSRTDTQYF.

This clone was detected only once. CDR3: CASSGGTSGGVLDTQYF. The CDR3 coding sequence is TGCGCCAGCAGCGGCGGGACTAGCGGGGGGGTTTTAGATACGCAGTATTTT. This chain connects TRBV5-1 to TRBJ2-3, with 16 bases fitting TRBD2. The CDR3 spans 17 residues. V trimming: 4 bases; J trimming: 5 bases; junction bases outside the gene matches: 7. CDR1 is SGHRS, CDR2 YFSETQ, per germline.

The V gene is TRBV7-9, the J gene TRBJ2-5; 8 bases align to TRBD2. V was pared by 5 bases and J by 5 bases, with 7 bases of the junction left unmatched. CDR3 length: 14 amino acids. The germline CDR1 and CDR2 sequences are SEHNR and FQNEAQ (reference sequence). CDR3 sequence: CASSLSGSGETQYF. The CDR3 nucleotides read TGTGCCAGCAGCCTGAGCGGGAGCGGGGAGACCCAGTACTTC. The variable domain in full, with the rest retrieved from reference TRBV7-9 and TRBJ2-5, is DTGVSQNPRHKITKRGQNVTFRCDPISEHNRLYWYRQTLGQGPEFLTYFQNEAQLEKSRLLSDRFSAERPKGSFSTLEIQRTEQGDSAMYLCASSLSGSGETQYFGPGTRLLVL.

This clone was seen only once. The chain recombines TRBV7-9 with TRBJ2-7, with TRBD1 as a possible D gene (6 bases). The germline gives CDR1 SEHNR, CDR2 FQNEAQ (reference sequence). The CDR3 extends over 16 amino acids. V lost 5 bases, J lost 1 base, and 18 bases lay in between. For the CDR3, the DNA is TGTGCCAGCAGCCCCCTGACAGGACGGATTTCCTACGAGCAGTACTTC. This translates into CASSPLTGRISYEQYF.

The J gene is TRBJ2-2, the V gene TRBV18; 8 bases agree with TRBD2. Germline V gives CDR1 KGHSH, CDR2 LQKENI. The junction had 10 bases not matched to a gene; V was cut back by 1 base and J by 6 bases. The CDR3 runs 17 residues. CDR3 amino acids: CASSPREAGGPAGELFF. The CDR3 DNA reads TGTGCCAGCTCACCACGCGAGGCGGGGGGACCCGCCGGGGAGCTGTTTTTT.

The chain employs TRBV10-3 and TRBJ2-5; 8 bases agree with TRBD2. This CDR3 comprises 13 residues. The J segment lost 3 bases and the V segment lost 6 bases, leaving 3 bases of the junction unmatched. Germline loops: CDR1 ENHRY, CDR2 SYGVKD. CDR3 DNA sequence: TGTGCCATCAGGCTCGGGGGGGAAGAGACCCAGTACTTC. This translates into CAIRLGGEETQYF.

J is TRBJ2-5 and V is TRBV5-8; TRBD1 matches 10 bases. CDR3 length: 16 amino acids. V was pared by 3 bases and J by 5 bases, with 10 bases of the junction left unmatched. Germline V gene lookup returns CDR1 SGHTS and CDR2 YDEGEE. DNA for the CDR3: TGTGCCAGCAGCTCCACCGGGACAGGGGTTCGGGAGACCCAGTACTTC. Its protein product is CASSSTGTGVRETQYF.

This clone was seen just once. The chain carries TRBV5-6 and TRBJ2-5, with D possibly TRBD1 on 5 matching bases. CDR3 length: 14 residues. The V and J ends lost 2 bases and 3 bases respectively, with 11 bases between them. Germline CDR1 reads SGHDT; CDR2 reads YYEEEE. DNA of the CDR3: TGTGCCAGCAGCTTCCAACAGGTAGAAGAGACCCAGTACTTC. It yields the protein CASSFQQVEETQYF.

The CDR3: CASSFRNTGELFF. DNA for the CDR3: TGTGCCAGCAGCTTCAGAAACACCGGGGAGCTGTTTTTT. The rearrangement joins TRBV11-3 to TRBJ2-2; D is ambiguous. Germline V lookup: CDR1 SGHNT, CDR2 YENEEA. V was cut by 3 bases and J by 2 bases, with 4 bases left in between. The CDR3 sequence is 13 residues long.

The J gene is TRBJ1-2, the V gene TRBV4-3, with D possibly TRBD1 on 6 matching bases. The CDR3 runs 14 residues. CDR1 LGHNA and CDR2 YSLEER come from the germline V gene. Trimming left V 3 bases short and J 2 bases short, with 10 bases between. Written as DNA, the CDR3 is TGCGCCAGCAGCCAGGCAGGGGCGAACTATGGCTACACCTTC. Encoded protein: CASSQAGANYGYTF.

In its sample, this clone was seen once. V usage is TRBV18 and J usage is TRBJ2-7, with TRBD2 matching over 10 bases. Germline CDR1 reads KGHSH; CDR2 reads LQKENI. V trimming: 5 bases; J trimming: 6 bases; junction bases outside the gene matches: 16. This CDR3 comprises 17 residues. This chain's CDR3 is CASSSPTSGTRIGEQYF. As DNA, the CDR3 is TGTGCCAGCTCATCCCCAACTAGCGGGACCCGGATCGGCGAGCAGTACTTC.

This rearrangement joins TRBV5-1 to TRBJ2-1; tentatively, D is TRBD2 (7 bases). Germline CDR1 SGHRS, CDR2 YFSETQ. V was cut by 2 bases and J by 7 bases, with 13 bases left in between. This CDR3 is 14 amino acids long. CDR3 sequence (DNA): TGCGCCAGCAGCTTTAGGGGGAGGGGTAATGAGCAGTTCTTC. Translation: CASSFRGRGNEQFF.

This chain joins TRBV7-8 and TRBJ2-1, with D possibly matching TRBD2 (5 bases). In germline, CDR1 is SGHVS, CDR2 FQNEAQ. V was trimmed by 4 bases and J by 2 bases, leaving 18 bases between them. The CDR3 is 17 amino acids. CDR3: CASSYRLRTQTYNEQFF. The DNA of the CDR3 is TGTGCCAGCAGCTATAGGTTGCGGACTCAAACCTACAATGAGCAGTTCTTC.

This clone was detected a few times. This sequence joins TRBV30 and TRBJ1-2; TRBD1 agrees at 9 bases. CDR1 is GTSNPN, CDR2 SVGIG, per germline (reference sequence). V trimming: 1 base; J trimming: 10 bases; junction bases outside the gene matches: 4. The CDR3 is made up of 12 amino acids. CDR3: CAWSDRDRVYTF. CDR3 DNA: TGTGCCTGGAGTGACCGGGACAGGGTCTACACCTTC. The whole variable domain, filled in from reference TRBV30 and TRBJ1-2, reads SQTIHQWPATLVQPVGSPLSLECTVEGTSNPNLYWYRQAAGRGLQLLFYSVGIGQISSEVPQNLSASRPQDRQFILSSKKLLLSDSGFYLCAWSDRDRVYTFGSGTRLTVV.

The chain recombines TRBV30 with TRBJ2-2; 12 nucleotides match TRBD2. V was pared by 1 base and J by 7 bases, with 7 bases of the junction left unmatched. The CDR3 is 16 amino acids. Per germline, CDR1 GTSNPN and CDR2 SVGIG (reference sequence). The CDR3 DNA reads as TGTGCCTGGAGTGGTCTAGCGGGGGGGATGGACGGGGAGCTGTTTTTT. This codes for CAWSGLAGGMDGELFF. Based on the CDR3 plus reference TRBV30 and TRBJ2-2, the full variable domain is SQTIHQWPATLVQPVGSPLSLECTVEGTSNPNLYWYRQAAGRGLQLLFYSVGIGQISSEVPQNLSASRPQDRQFILSSKKLLLSDSGFYLCAWSGLAGGMDGELFFGEGSRLTVL.

The chain carries TRBV1 and TRBJ1-6. TRBV1 counts as a pseudogene. The CDR3 length is 12 residues. The DNA for the CDR3 is TGCACCAGCAGCCAAGATCCCTCCCCCCTCCACTTT. Amino acids: CTSSQDPSPLHF.

The rearrangement uses TRBV2 and TRBJ1-2, with D uncertain. CDR3 length: 15 amino acids. Trimming took 5 bases from V and 0 from J, leaving 13 bases between them. Germline assignment: CDR1 SNHLY and CDR2 FYNNEI. DNA of the CDR3: TGTGCCAGCAGTTCGACGACCCAGGCTAACTATGGCTACACCTTC. Residues: CASSSTTQANYGYTF.

The chain recombines TRBV28 with TRBJ2-3; D is perhaps TRBD2 (5 bases). CDR3 length: 16 amino acids. From germline, CDR1 is MDHEN and CDR2 SYDVKM. V dropped 4 bases and J dropped 0 bases, with 14 bases sitting between them. The CDR3 here is CASSSLTRDSTDTQYF. CDR3 bases: TGTGCCAGCAGTTCCCTAACTAGGGATAGCACAGATACGCAGTATTTT.

This clone was recorded at least ten times. The chain has TRBV19 and TRBJ1-4; 7 bases agree with TRBD1. Germline trimming cut 2 bases from V and 9 bases from J; bases unmatched to any gene: 3. Germline CDR1 LNHDA, CDR2 SQIVND (reference sequence). This CDR3 has 13 residues. CDR3 in amino acids: CASSIMDRQKLFF. The CDR3, as DNA: TGTGCCAGTAGTATAATGGACAGGCAAAAACTGTTTTTT. Full variable domain (missing parts from reference TRBV19 and TRBJ1-4): DGGITQSPKYLFRKEGQNVTLSCEQNLNHDAMYWYRQDPGQGLRLIYYSQIVNDFQKGDIAEGYSVSREKKESFPLTVTSAQKNPTAFYLCASSIMDRQKLFFGSGTQLSVL.